The sequence of this TCR beta chain was determined in a study of cytomegalovirus exposure and HLA in healthy donors. The PCR had 60 Vbeta and 13 Jbeta primers. Some clones are missing from TCRdb's copy, which holds only in-frame ones; the method was immunoSEQ multiplex PCR. The sample carries around 92,000 clones, around 83% recorded once. There are 13 residues in the CDR3. Germline V gene data show CDR1 as SQVTM and CDR2 as ANQGSEA. Trimming removed 2 bases from V and 6 bases from J, with 10 bases in between. This sequence joins TRBV29-1 and TRBJ1-4; D is undetermined. The sequenced material came from PBMCs. This clonotype was obtained from a female donor in good health and CMV-seropositive. The CDR3 DNA reads as TGCAGCGTTGAATCGGGGTCCCATGAAAAACTGTTTTTT. This sequence encodes CSVESGSHEKLFF. The whole variable domain, remainder taken from reference TRBV29-1 and TRBJ1-4, is SAVISQKPSRDICQRGTSLTIQCQVDSQVTMMFWYRQQPGQSLTLIATANQGSEATYESGFVIDKFPISRPNLTFSTLTVSNMSPEDSSIYLCSVESGSHEKLFFGSGTQLSVL.